This entry features one TCR beta chain sequence. Its antigen is not known. The data originate from a study of cytomegalovirus exposure and HLA in healthy donors. Broader study findings: The authors later found HLA-associated TCR beta chains more clonally expanded than equally common others. Previous analysis showed most TCR beta V segments were productive about 90% or about 30% of the time.

This CDR3 comprises 15 residues. Trimming left V 3 bases short and J 0 bases short, with 11 bases between. Germline V gene data show CDR1 as SGHTA and CDR2 as FQGNSA. Primers: 60 Vbeta forward and 13 Jbeta reverse. Method: immunoSEQ multiplex PCR; TCRdb's copy keeps in-frame clones and lacks some. The repertoire includes about 160,000 clones, 80% of them detected once, and less than 10% sits in the top ten. This sequence joins TRBV7-2 and TRBJ1-2; D is ambiguous. The source is a man between 18 and 29 years old in good health and CMV-seropositive. Specimen: PBMCs. The CDR3 region is CASSFLGYSNYGYTF. Written as DNA, the CDR3 is TGTGCCAGCAGCTTTCTGGGCTACTCTAACTATGGCTACACCTTC.